A single sample gave rise to the 26 T cell receptor beta chains below, sequenced in a study of blood T cell repertoires in COVID-19. TCRdb's table, derived via immunoSEQ multiplex PCR, lists solely in-frame clones and lacks some. The sample lists 210,000 or so clones, approximately 84% occurring once. Sequencing was performed on peripheral blood. The receptors come from a woman aged 80 or over with COVID-19, enrolled during active disease.

V is TRBV28 and J is TRBJ1-6, with D unresolved. The CDR3 covers 15 residues. V lost 2 bases and J 7 bases, leaving 12 bases between the germline ends. Germline V gives CDR1 MDHEN, CDR2 SYDVKM. The CDR3 loop reads CASSLGGEGNSPLHF. For the CDR3, the DNA is TGTGCCAGCAGTTTAGGAGGAGAGGGAAATTCACCCCTCCACTTT.

The V and J genes are TRBV7-2 and TRBJ2-7; TRBD2 matches at 10 bases. Germline-derived CDR1 and CDR2 are SGHTA and FQGNSA. V lost 4 bases, J lost 6 bases, and 6 bases stayed unmatched. CDR3 length equals 14 residues. CDR3 bases: TGTGCCAGCAGCTCCTATAGCGGGGGGCGCGAGCAGTACTTC. Translation: CASSSYSGGREQYF.

The CDR3 spells CASSSTSGDSPLHF. The CDR3 nucleotides read TGTGCCAGCAGTTCTACCTCCGGGGATTCACCCCTCCACTTT. The chain combines TRBV6-5 with TRBJ1-6; D is unresolved. This CDR3 is built from 14 residues. The germline V gene encodes CDR1 MNHEY and CDR2 SVGAGI. Trimming stripped 4 bases from V and 8 bases from J, with 12 bases between.

The V and J genes are TRBV4-1 and TRBJ2-5, with 9 nucleotides matching TRBD2. The trim removed 0 bases at V and 5 bases at J, leaving 19 bases unmatched. The germline V gene has CDR1 MGHRA and CDR2 YSYEKL. The CDR3 runs 20 residues. CDR3 region: CASSQDPRAGGPPIGETQYF. The CDR3, as DNA: TGCGCCAGCAGCCAAGATCCCAGGGCGGGGGGGCCTCCCATAGGGGAGACCCAGTACTTC.

The CDR3 loop is CASSADRDEQYF. CDR3 nucleotides: TGTGCCAGCAGCGCCGACAGGGACGAGCAGTACTTC. This chain uses TRBV9 with TRBJ2-7; 7 nucleotides match TRBD1. CDR3 length: 12 amino acids. Germline V gene sequence: CDR1 SGDLS, CDR2 YYNGEE. The J segment lost 5 bases and the V segment lost 3 bases, leaving 2 bases of the junction unmatched.

A single count supports this clone. Other DNA sequences within the sample encode an identical CDR3. The V and J genes are TRBV7-2 and TRBJ1-2; TRBD1 agrees at 8 bases. Trimming removed 4 bases from V and 2 bases from J; junction bases left unmatched: 0. The CDR3 length is 13 residues. Germline CDR1 and CDR2: SGHTA and FQGNSA. The CDR3 protein is CASSWTGNYGYTF. Here the CDR3 DNA reads TGTGCCAGCAGCTGGACAGGGAACTATGGCTACACCTTC.

The sample holds a few counts of this clone. This CDR3 reads CASSLDRVNTEAFF. In nucleotides, the CDR3 is TGTGCCAGCAGCCTGGACAGGGTGAACACTGAAGCTTTCTTT. V is TRBV7-2 and J is TRBJ1-1, with 8 bases identical to TRBD1. Germline V gene data show CDR1 as SGHTA and CDR2 as FQGNSA. V trimming: 5 bases; J trimming: 0 bases; junction bases outside the gene matches: 2. CDR3 size: 14 residues.

The rearrangement joins TRBV18 to TRBJ1-6; the D is unclear. The V and J ends lost 1 base and 6 bases respectively, with 10 bases between them. CDR1 is KGHSH, CDR2 LQKENI, per germline. This CDR3 spans 15 amino acids. The CDR3 protein is CASSPLPGINSPLHF. For the CDR3, the DNA is TGTGCCAGCTCACCACTGCCGGGGATTAATTCACCCCTCCACTTT.

This chain joins TRBV20-1 and TRBJ2-7; unclear D gene. The CDR3 consists of 13 residues. Trimming removed 3 bases at V and 5 bases at J, with 14 bases between. Per the germline V gene, CDR1 is DFQATT and CDR2 is SNEGSKA (reference sequence). The CDR3 DNA follows: TGCAGTGCTAGTCGCCAGGTTTCAAACGAGCAGTACTTC. Its translation: CSASRQVSNEQYF.

In its sample, this clone was seen a few times. The DNA for the CDR3 is TGTGCCAGCAGCTTAGGAGGGGGCTGGTACGGAAACACCATATATTTT. Translating gives CASSLGGGWYGNTIYF. The chain joins TRBV7-2 to TRBJ1-3, with 7 bases that match TRBD1. In germline, CDR1 is SGHTA, CDR2 FQGNSA. Trimming at V came to 1 base and at J to 4 bases, leaving 7 bases not matched to a gene. The CDR3 is made up of 16 amino acids.

This chain links TRBV19 with TRBJ2-7, with 14 bases matching TRBD2. Germline-derived CDR1 and CDR2 are LNHDA and SQIVND (reference sequence). The CDR3 consists of 16 residues. J lost 5 bases, V lost 5 bases, and 8 bases had no gene match. The chain's CDR3 is CASSSGLAGAGDEQYF. CDR3 DNA: TGTGCCAGTAGTTCGGGACTAGCGGGAGCAGGCGACGAGCAGTACTTC. Together with reference TRBV19 and TRBJ2-7, the CDR3 gives the full variable domain: DGGITQSPKYLFRKEGQNVTLSCEQNLNHDAMYWYRQDPGQGLRLIYYSQIVNDFQKGDIAEGYSVSREKKESFPLTVTSAQKNPTAFYLCASSSGLAGAGDEQYFGPGTRLTVT.

V usage is TRBV9 and J usage is TRBJ2-1; 9 bases are a match to TRBD2. The J segment lost 7 bases and the V segment lost 2 bases, leaving 7 bases of the junction unmatched. Germline V lookup: CDR1 SGDLS, CDR2 YYNGEE. The CDR3 sequence is 15 residues long. The CDR3 protein is CASSVGVAGANEQFF. The CDR3 coding sequence is TGTGCCAGCAGCGTGGGAGTAGCGGGAGCTAATGAGCAGTTCTTC.

V is TRBV5-4 and J is TRBJ1-3; D is undetermined. Trimming removed 7 bases from V and 4 bases from J, with 15 bases in between. CDR1 and CDR2 (germline): SGHNT, YYREEE (reference sequence). The CDR3 is made up of 14 amino acids. Written as DNA, the CDR3 is TGTGCCAGCCAAGGCCGGGGTGAAGGAAACACCATATATTTT. Its protein is CASQGRGEGNTIYF.

The chain combines TRBV7-3 with TRBJ2-5, with 12 nucleotides matching TRBD2. The J segment lost 5 bases and the V segment lost 5 bases, leaving 6 bases of the junction unmatched. Germline V gene lookup returns CDR1 SGHTA and CDR2 FQGTGA. This CDR3 comprises 15 residues. The CDR3 here is CASSTTSGGGETQYF. In DNA, the CDR3 is TGTGCCAGCAGCACGACTAGCGGGGGTGGCGAGACCCAGTACTTC.

This clone appeared once. The J gene is TRBJ1-2, the V gene TRBV20-1; D is possibly TRBD1 (5 bases). Deletions cut 7 bases from V and 5 bases from J, with 11 bases between. The germline CDR1 and CDR2 sequences are DFQATT and SNEGSKA (reference sequence). The CDR3 is 11 amino acids. The CDR3, as DNA: TGCAGTGGCGGGGGACGTTATGGCTACACCTTC. Protein sequence: CSGGGRYGYTF.

The genes are TRBV9 and TRBJ1-1; D is ambiguous. Germline loops: CDR1 SGDLS, CDR2 YYNGEE. This CDR3 region has 13 residues. Trimming shortened V by 5 bases and J by 0 bases, and 8 bases separated the two germline ends. The CDR3 spells CASSAGMNTEAFF. The CDR3 bases are TGTGCCAGCAGTGCTGGCATGAACACTGAAGCTTTCTTT. The full variable domain, its missing parts supplied by reference TRBV9 and TRBJ1-1, is DSGVTQTPKHLITATGQRVTLRCSPRSGDLSVYWYQQSLDQGLQFLIQYYNGEERAKGNILERFSAQQFPDLHSELNLSSLELGDSALYFCASSAGMNTEAFFGQGTRLTVV.

This rearrangement joins TRBV7-3 to TRBJ2-2, with TRBD1 as a possible D gene (6 bases). The CDR3 consists of 16 residues. CDR1 and CDR2 from the germline V gene are SGHTA and FQGTGA. Trimming cost V 0 bases and J 0 bases, with 8 bases left between them. CDR3 DNA: TGTGCCAGCAGCTTAACTGGGGGCTCGAACACCGGGGAGCTGTTTTTT. The encoded protein is CASSLTGGSNTGELFF.

The chain's CDR3 is CASSSSYGELFF. The CDR3 coding sequence is TGTGCCAGCAGTTCTTCTTACGGGGAGCTGTTTTTT. The chain uses TRBV6-4 and TRBJ2-2; no firm D call. The V end lost 5 bases, the J end lost 7 bases, and 8 bases lay between the germline ends. CDR1 MRHNA and CDR2 SNTAGT come from the germline V gene. The CDR3 length is 12 residues.

The V gene is TRBV21-1, the J gene TRBJ1-1; TRBD1, the table's D call, lacks a check against the DNA. TRBV21-1 is shown as a pseudogene. The CDR3 contains 15 residues. CDR3 sequence (DNA): TGTGCCAGCAGCACGTCAGGGGCTATGAACACTGAAGCTTTCTTT. Its protein is CASSTSGAMNTEAFF.

The chain uses TRBV6-5 and TRBJ1-2; D is perhaps TRBD1 (5 bases). CDR1 and CDR2 (germline): MNHEY, SVGAGI. The CDR3 contains 13 residues. The V end was cut by 7 bases, the J end by 8 bases, with 17 bases between. The DNA for the CDR3 is TGTGCCAGCACCACCGGGGGAGCCGGCGGCTACACCTTC. Encoded protein: CASTTGGAGGYTF.

As DNA, the CDR3 is TGCGCCAGCAGCTTAACGACAGAGAACACCGGGGAGCTGTTTTTT. Protein: CASSLTTENTGELFF. The V call is TRBV5-1, the J call TRBJ2-2; TRBD1 might be the D (5 bases). The CDR3 consists of 15 residues. Germline CDR1 reads SGHRS; CDR2 reads YFSETQ. Trimming pared 2 bases from V and 1 base from J, leaving 9 bases between.

The V call is TRBV28, the J call TRBJ1-1, with a tentative D call TRBD1 (5 bases). The germline V gene has CDR1 MDHEN and CDR2 SYDVKM. Between the trimmed V and J ends, which lost 4 bases and 4 bases, there was a span of 16 bases. This CDR3 has 15 residues. The CDR3 here is CASSSYGSGVTEAFF. In DNA form, the CDR3 reads TGTGCCAGCAGTTCCTATGGATCGGGGGTCACTGAAGCTTTCTTT.

The gene calls are TRBV14 and TRBJ1-5, with 10 positions matching TRBD1. The CDR3 covers 13 residues. Germline values: CDR1 SGHDN, CDR2 FVKESK. V trimming: 11 bases; J trimming: 7 bases; junction bases outside the gene matches: 8. The CDR3 coding sequence is TGTGCCGTAGAGGGACAGGGGTGGCAGCCCCAGCATTTT. Encoded protein: CAVEGQGWQPQHF.

This chain joins TRBV9 and TRBJ1-2, with a tentative D call TRBD1 (6 bases). V lost 5 bases to trimming and J lost 1 base, with 12 bases between them. The CDR3 is 14 amino acids. In germline, CDR1 is SGDLS, CDR2 YYNGEE. The CDR3 protein is CASSTPGVNYGYTF. CDR3 coding DNA: TGTGCCAGCAGTACCCCAGGGGTTAACTATGGCTACACCTTC.

This clone appeared a few times. V gene TRBV6-6 combines with J gene TRBJ2-3, with TRBD2 matching over 10 bases. The CDR3 is made up of 16 amino acids. Germline V CDR1 and CDR2: MNHNY, SVGAGI (reference sequence). V lost 6 bases and J lost 6; bases outside the gene matches: 12. CDR3 sequence (DNA): TGTGCCAGCAGCCTTTACCTAGCGGGGGCTGGGGATACGCAGTATTTT. It yields the protein CASSLYLAGAGDTQYF.

This clone was seen a few times. This chain joins TRBV9 and TRBJ1-3, with 8 bases aligning to TRBD1. Germline V gene data show CDR1 as SGDLS and CDR2 as YYNGEE. There are 17 residues in the CDR3. Trimming took 4 bases from V and 0 from J; bases not matched to a gene: 9. The CDR3 here is CASSPRTGTISGNTIYF. Here the CDR3 DNA reads TGTGCCAGCAGCCCAAGGACAGGGACGATCTCTGGAAACACCATATATTTT.